Below, 11 T cell receptor beta chains from the same sample are listed, as sequenced in a study of blood T cells in healthy people across ages. Combining a sample-barcoded 5' primer with a J-beta primer mix, a second PCR ran for roughly 6 to 11 cycles. Each CDR3 protein is one row after TCRdb ran MiXCR on the 5' RACE reads. The data hold about 970,000 distinct CDR3 sequences, with 45% to 60% observed a single time. The sequenced material came from blood. Source of these receptors: a woman aged 60-70 years in good health.

The V gene is TRBV7-2, the J gene TRBJ2-3, with D perhaps matching TRBD1 or TRBD2 (5 bases each). Trimming shortened V by 5 bases and J by 2 bases, and 14 bases separated the two germline ends. Germline V gene lookup returns CDR1 SGHTA and CDR2 FQGNSA. This CDR3 contains 15 residues. CDR3 nucleotides: TGTGCCAGCAGCCTAGGGGCAGGGACCACAGATACGCAGTATTTT. Its protein product is CASSLGAGTTDTQYF.

The chain recombines TRBV20-1 with TRBJ2-4; 11 positions agree with TRBD2. The CDR3 length is 14 residues. V dropped 1 base and J dropped 8; count of bases not matched to a gene: 4. The germline V gene has CDR1 DFQATT and CDR2 SNEGSKA (reference sequence). The CDR3 region is CSARVTSGSYIQYF. In DNA, the CDR3 is TGCAGTGCTAGAGTAACTAGCGGGAGTTACATTCAGTACTTC.

The CDR3 is CASSLYSGRDEQYF. Here the CDR3 DNA reads TGCGCCAGCAGCTTGTACAGCGGCAGGGACGAGCAGTACTTC. V gene TRBV5-1 combines with J gene TRBJ2-7, with D perhaps matching TRBD1 or TRBD2 (5 bases each). The V end was cut by 1 base, the J end by 5 bases, with 13 bases between. The V gene's germline CDR1 is SGHRS and CDR2 YFSETQ. The CDR3 has 14 amino acids.

This sequence joins TRBV20-1 and TRBJ1-1, with a weak D call TRBD1 (5 bases). Germline CDR1 reads DFQATT; CDR2 reads SNEGSKA (reference sequence). The CDR3 has 17 residues. V was shortened by 4 bases and J by 2 bases, with 23 bases between the two germline ends. The DNA of the CDR3 is TGCAGTGCTAACCGAATCACGAATATTGGGGGTAACACTGAAGCTTTCTTT. Translation gives CSANRITNIGGNTEAFF.

This clonotype was seen a few times. J is TRBJ2-6 and V is TRBV27; D is unclear. The CDR3 is 14 residues long. Deletions cut 5 bases from V and 0 bases from J, with 5 bases between. CDR1 and CDR2 (germline): MNHEY, SMNVEV (reference sequence). DNA of the CDR3: TGTGCCAGCAGTAAGCTCTCTGGGGCCAACGTCCTGACTTTC. Amino acids: CASSKLSGANVLTF. The whole variable domain, filled in from reference TRBV27 and TRBJ2-6, reads EAQVTQNPRYLITVTGKKLTVTCSQNMNHEYMSWYRQDPGLGLRQIYYSMNVEVTDKGDVPEGYKVSRKEKRNFPLILESPSPNQTSLYFCASSKLSGANVLTFGAGSRLTVL.

This clonotype was seen a few times. This rearrangement joins TRBV4-2 to TRBJ2-7; 9 nucleotides align to TRBD2. Germline-derived CDR1 and CDR2 are LGHNA and YNFKEQ. This CDR3 is 16 amino acids long. V was pared by 8 bases and J by 0 bases, with 11 bases of the junction left unmatched. The CDR3 sequence is CASGPGVAGVSYEQYF. The DNA for the CDR3 is TGTGCCAGCGGCCCCGGGGTAGCGGGAGTCTCCTACGAGCAGTACTTC.

In this sample, this clonotype turned up a few times. V is TRBV2 and J is TRBJ2-1; D unclear. This CDR3 has 14 amino acids. Germline loops: CDR1 SNHLY, CDR2 FYNNEI. V gave up 7 bases and J gave up 5 bases, with 15 bases separating them. The CDR3 spells CASNSPPGNNEQFF. The DNA of the CDR3 is TGTGCCAGCAATAGCCCCCCTGGGAACAATGAGCAGTTCTTC.

This clonotype has a handful of counts. The V and J genes are TRBV7-2 and TRBJ2-1; 15 nucleotides align to TRBD2. V trimming: 2 bases; J trimming: 6 bases; junction bases outside the gene matches: 5. CDR1 and CDR2 from the germline V gene are SGHTA and FQGNSA. This CDR3 spans 17 amino acids. The CDR3 sequence: CASSLRTSGRDFNEQFF. CDR3 bases: TGTGCCAGCAGCTTAAGGACTAGCGGGAGGGATTTCAATGAGCAGTTCTTC.

The rearrangement links TRBV12-3 or TRBV12-4 to TRBJ1-1, with D unresolved. The V and J ends lost 6 bases and 4 bases respectively, with 18 bases between them. CDR3 length: 15 amino acids. The CDR3 loop reads CASRPMAGVGTEAFF. The CDR3 nucleotides read TGTGCCAGCAGACCGATGGCCGGGGTTGGCACTGAAGCTTTCTTT.

This clonotype was found once. A read error may produce the germline difference seen at one junction end. The V and J genes are TRBV7-9 and TRBJ2-7; D unresolved. Germline CDR1 SEHNR, CDR2 FQNEAQ (reference sequence). The CDR3 runs to 14 residues. The CDR3 DNA follows: TGTGCCAGCAGTTTAGGAGCCAGCTCCCACGAGCAGTACTTC. Its translation is CASSLGASSHEQYF.

This chain uses TRBV5-1 with TRBJ2-1; possibly TRBD2 for D (5 bases). The CDR3 is 14 amino acids. V lost 10 bases and J lost 10, with 24 bases in between. Germline lookup yields CDR1 SGHRS and CDR2 YFSETQ. The CDR3 DNA reads TGCGCCGGCACCCCCCTGGGGAGCACCTACGAGCAGTTCTTC. Encoded protein: CAGTPLGSTYEQFF.